What follows are 5 T cell receptor beta chains derived from one specimen sequenced in a study of blood T cell repertoires in COVID-19. The method was immunoSEQ multiplex PCR; TCRdb's version includes in-frame clones alone and lacks a portion of them. The sample holds 330,000 or so clones, 80% to 90% seen once. Sequenced sample: PBMCs or T cells enriched from blood (not recorded which). The receptor set was obtained from a man aged 35 to 55 in a cohort exposed to, infected with or recovered from COVID-19 (not recorded which).

The table lists this clone with a few counts. The chain carries TRBV7-9 and TRBJ2-7, with D maybe TRBD1 (5 bases). The CDR3 runs to 13 residues. V lost 8 bases, J lost 6 bases, and 17 bases lay in between. The germline V gene has CDR1 SEHNR and CDR2 FQNEAQ (reference sequence). CDR3 in DNA: TGTGCCAGCGGCTCCGAGACAGAGTTCGAGCAGTACTTC. Translation gives CASGSETEFEQYF.

The chain carries TRBV27 and TRBJ2-2; D possibly corresponds to TRBD1 (5 bases). This CDR3 region has 16 residues. Germline values: CDR1 MNHEY, CDR2 SMNVEV (reference sequence). V gave up 7 bases and J gave up 7 bases, with 22 bases separating them. For the CDR3, the DNA is TGTGCCAGCAAGGACCAGGGCAATTTATGGGTCGGGGAGCTGTTTTTT. Its translation: CASKDQGNLWVGELFF.

Notes on this clone: The sample contains more than one DNA sequence encoding this CDR3. The DNA of the CDR3 is TGCGCCAGCAGCCCCGGGACAGGGGGCAATGAGCAGTTCTTC. Amino acid sequence: CASSPGTGGNEQFF. The V and J genes are TRBV5-1 and TRBJ2-1; 11 nucleotides agree with TRBD1. CDR1 is SGHRS, CDR2 YFSETQ, per germline. V lost 4 bases, J lost 6 bases, and 3 bases stayed unmatched. There are 14 residues in the CDR3.

The chain couples TRBV24-1 to TRBJ2-4, with D possibly being TRBD2 (5 bases). The CDR3 consists of 13 residues. V lost 5 bases and J lost 8, with 12 bases in between. Looked up from germline, CDR1 is KGHDR and CDR2 is SFDVKD. The CDR3 sequence is CATSGGLSDIQYF. DNA for the CDR3: TGTGCCACCAGTGGCGGGCTTAGTGACATTCAGTACTTC.

Regarding this clone: The same CDR3 can be traced to other DNA sequences in this sample. V and J are TRBV5-1 and TRBJ1-2, with D maybe TRBD1 (5 bases). V was trimmed by 0 bases and J by 4 bases, leaving 10 bases between them. Germline V gene lookup returns CDR1 SGHRS and CDR2 YFSETQ. The CDR3 has 14 amino acids. The CDR3 spells CASSLGGRIYGYTF. The DNA for the CDR3 is TGCGCCAGCAGCTTGGGGGGCAGGATCTATGGCTACACCTTC.